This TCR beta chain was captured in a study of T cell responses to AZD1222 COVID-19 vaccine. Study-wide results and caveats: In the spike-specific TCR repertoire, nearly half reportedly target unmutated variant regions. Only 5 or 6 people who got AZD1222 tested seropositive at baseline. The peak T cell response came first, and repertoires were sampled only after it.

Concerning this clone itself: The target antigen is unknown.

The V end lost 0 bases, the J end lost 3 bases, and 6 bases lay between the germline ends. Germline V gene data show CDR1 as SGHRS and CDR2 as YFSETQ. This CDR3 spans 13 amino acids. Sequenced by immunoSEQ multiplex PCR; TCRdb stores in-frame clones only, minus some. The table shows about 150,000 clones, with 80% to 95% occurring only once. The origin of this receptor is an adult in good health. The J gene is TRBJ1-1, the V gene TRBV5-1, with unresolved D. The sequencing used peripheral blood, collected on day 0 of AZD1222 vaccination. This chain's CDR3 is CASSLAQDTEAFF. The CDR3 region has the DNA TGCGCCAGCAGCTTGGCCCAGGACACTGAAGCTTTCTTT.